Below are 19 T cell receptor beta chains sequenced from a single sample in a study of blood T cell repertoires in COVID-19 (dated by TCRdb to between 2020 and 2021). Libraries were made using the immunoSEQ multiplex PCR assay. TCRdb obtained this table from immuneACCESS and retained in-frame rearrangements with V and J assigned. These tables miss some clones; where compared with another copy, unresolved V genes account for less than half of the shortfall, and the remainder is unexplained. Present in this sample are fewer than 300,000 clones, about three quarters of which were seen just once. The ten top clones hold 3% to 3.5% of the sample. Sequencing used peripheral blood. The origin of the receptors is an elderly woman with acute or convalescent COVID-19.

V and J are TRBV6-5 and TRBJ2-7, with 9 nucleotides matching TRBD1. The CDR3 loop spans 14 amino acids. CDR1 and CDR2 from the germline V gene are MNHEY and SVGAGI. The V segment lost 6 bases and the J segment 2 bases; nucleotides outside the gene matches: 5. The CDR3 sequence: CASRDRGGTYEQYF. The CDR3 nucleotides are TGTGCCAGCAGGGACAGGGGAGGGACCTACGAGCAGTACTTC.

CDR3 in DNA: TGTGCCAGCAGTTACTCCAGGGCAGGGGACCAGCCCCAGCATTTT. It yields the protein CASSYSRAGDQPQHF. V and J are TRBV6-5 and TRBJ1-5, with a possible D match to TRBD1 (6 bases). The CDR3 runs to 15 residues. Germline CDR1 reads MNHEY; CDR2 reads SVGAGI. Trimming pared 0 bases from V and 7 bases from J, leaving 13 bases between.

The V and J genes are TRBV6-6 and TRBJ1-1; D ambiguous. The length of the CDR3 is 14 residues. The germline V gene encodes CDR1 MNHNY and CDR2 SVGAGI (reference sequence). Between the trimmed V and J ends, which lost 4 bases and 5 bases, there was a span of 14 bases. CDR3 protein: CASSSPSGQTEAFF. CDR3 in DNA: TGTGCCAGCAGTTCCCCGAGCGGGCAAACTGAAGCTTTCTTT.

The chain carries TRBV25-1 and TRBJ1-2; 12 nucleotides align to TRBD1. The germline V gene has CDR1 MGHDK and CDR2 SYGVNS. Trimming cost V 2 bases and J 4 bases; bases outside gene matches: 8. The CDR3 runs to 17 residues. CDR3 bases: TGTGCCAGCAGTGAACCGGGGACAGGGGGCGCGGTCTATGGCTACACCTTC. This codes for CASSEPGTGGAVYGYTF.

V is TRBV6-5 and J is TRBJ1-1, with D possibly TRBD1 on 6 matching bases. V lost 6 bases and J lost 3, with 11 bases in between. The CDR3 has 13 residues. Germline-derived CDR1 and CDR2 are MNHEY and SVGAGI. The CDR3 loop is CASRRQVHTEAFF. CDR3 nucleotides: TGTGCCAGCAGACGACAGGTCCACACTGAAGCTTTCTTT.

A few counts support this clone. The chain employs TRBV5-1 and TRBJ1-1; 7 bases are shared with TRBD1. The CDR3 has 15 amino acids. The V gene's germline CDR1 is SGHRS and CDR2 YFSETQ. The V segment lost 4 bases and the J segment 4 bases; nucleotides outside the gene matches: 10. The CDR3 nucleotides read TGCGCCAGCAGCCTTAACTTAGGGACAGTCACTGAAGCTTTCTTT. Translating it yields CASSLNLGTVTEAFF.

This clone appeared a few times. The chain has TRBV7-2 and TRBJ1-2, with 12 nucleotides matching TRBD1. The CDR3 is 15 amino acids. From germline, CDR1 is SGHTA and CDR2 FQGNSA. With V trimmed by 1 base and J by 6 bases, 3 bases remained unmatched. The CDR3: CASSLGDRGQDGYTF. The DNA for the CDR3 is TGTGCCAGCAGCTTAGGGGACAGGGGGCAGGATGGCTACACCTTC.

J is TRBJ2-1 and V is TRBV6-2 or TRBV6-3, with TRBD2 identical over 8 bases. The CDR3 covers 17 residues. Looked up from germline, CDR1 is MNHEY and CDR2 is SVGEGT. Losses at the gene ends were 4 bases for V and 1 base for J; bases not matched to a gene: 9. CDR3 bases: TGTGCCAGCAGTTCCCGTATAGCGGGGAATTCCTACAATGAGCAGTTCTTC. Translation: CASSSRIAGNSYNEQFF.

The chain carries TRBV2 and TRBJ1-2, with TRBD1 identical over 9 bases. V dropped 7 bases and J dropped 4; count of bases not matched to a gene: 1. Germline V gene sequence: CDR1 SNHLY, CDR2 FYNNEI. The CDR3 is 12 residues long. The CDR3 region has the DNA TGTGCCAGCACGACAGGGGGCTATGGCTACACCTTC. It is translated as CASTTGGYGYTF.

V usage is TRBV11-2 and J usage is TRBJ1-1; D uncertain. The germline V gene encodes CDR1 SGHAT and CDR2 FQNNGV. V shed 0 bases and J shed 2 bases, with 7 bases lying between them. The CDR3 sequence is 14 residues long. As DNA, the CDR3 is TGTGCCAGCAGCTTAGATCCTCCCAACACTGAAGCTTTCTTT. Its translation: CASSLDPPNTEAFF.

The rearrangement joins TRBV5-1 to TRBJ2-1, with 11 bases lining up with TRBD2. Germline V CDR1 and CDR2: SGHRS, YFSETQ. This CDR3 spans 15 amino acids. The V segment lost 4 bases and the J segment 7 bases; nucleotides outside the gene matches: 7. Written as DNA, the CDR3 is TGCGCCAGCAGCCCGGGACTAGCGGAATCTAATGAGCAGTTCTTC. Encoded protein: CASSPGLAESNEQFF.

This clone was seen a handful of times. The chain combines TRBV3-1 (or the pseudogene TRBV3-2) with TRBJ2-7; 10 nucleotides match TRBD2. CDR1 and CDR2 (germline): LGHDT, YNNKEL (reference sequence). The CDR3 is 14 amino acids. V dropped 7 bases and J dropped 7; count of bases not matched to a gene: 10. The CDR3 nucleotides are TGTGCCAGCACCCATAGCGGGGGGACCTGGGAGCAGTACTTC. Its translation: CASTHSGGTWEQYF.

The chain links TRBV7-9 to TRBJ1-2, with 9 bases that match TRBD1. The CDR3 has 16 residues. Per germline, CDR1 SEHNR and CDR2 FQNEAQ (reference sequence). With 2 bases clipped from V and 8 bases from J, the junction kept 12 bases outside the gene matches. CDR3 sequence reads: CASSLRAGQGLGGYTF. The CDR3 DNA sequence: TGTGCCAGCAGCTTACGTGCCGGACAGGGGTTGGGAGGCTACACCTTC.

The chain carries TRBV5-1 and TRBJ2-2; 11 nucleotides match TRBD2. There are 16 residues in the CDR3. CDR1 is SGHRS, CDR2 YFSETQ, per germline. The junction had 12 bases not matched to a gene; V was cut back by 7 bases and J by 7 bases. The CDR3 sequence: CASGPTSGRSVGELFF. The DNA for the CDR3 is TGCGCCAGCGGACCCACTAGCGGGAGATCGGTCGGGGAGCTGTTTTTT.

V gene TRBV18 combines with J gene TRBJ2-7; TRBD1 aligns across 9 bases. The germline V gene has CDR1 KGHSH and CDR2 LQKENI. This CDR3 is built from 14 residues. Losses at the gene ends were 2 bases for V and 3 bases for J; bases not matched to a gene: 2. CDR3 in amino acids: CASSPDRGNYEQYF. CDR3 DNA sequence: TGTGCCAGCTCACCAGACAGGGGGAACTACGAGCAGTACTTC.

The chain combines TRBV12-5 with TRBJ2-2; 12 bases fit TRBD2. After removal of 1 base from V and 6 bases from J, the junction contained 3 bases not matched to a gene. This CDR3 contains 16 residues. Germline V gene sequence: CDR1 LGHNT, CDR2 FRNRAP. CDR3 in amino acids: CASGLARTSGAGELFF. The CDR3 DNA reads TGTGCTAGTGGTTTGGCTAGGACTAGCGGGGCCGGGGAGCTGTTTTTT.

The gene calls are TRBV6-1 and TRBJ1-5, with D possibly being TRBD1 (6 bases). The CDR3 consists of 18 residues. Trimming pared 2 bases from V and 7 bases from J, leaving 24 bases between. CDR1 is MNHNS and CDR2 is SASEGT in the germline V gene. CDR3: CASSEWAGVSIVMQPQHF. For the CDR3, the DNA is TGTGCCAGCAGTGAATGGGCAGGGGTATCGATAGTTATGCAGCCCCAGCATTTT.

The V and J genes are TRBV7-9 and TRBJ2-1; perhaps TRBD1 as D (6 bases). The length of the CDR3 is 15 residues. Germline assignment: CDR1 SEHNR and CDR2 FQNEAQ (reference sequence). The germline V and J ends were trimmed by 7 bases and 0 bases, with 13 bases remaining between them. Here the CDR3 reads CASIHDRSSYNEQFF. CDR3 sequence (DNA): TGTGCCAGCATCCATGACAGGAGCTCCTACAATGAGCAGTTCTTC.

The V and J genes are TRBV10-1 and TRBJ1-1; D uncertain. The CDR3 contains 13 residues. V lost 4 bases, J lost 4 bases, and 10 bases lay in between. Germline V gene sequence: CDR1 WNHNN, CDR2 SYGVQD (reference sequence). The CDR3 DNA reads as TGCGCCAGCAGTGCTGGTCAGGCCACTGAAGCTTTCTTT. The encoded protein is CASSAGQATEAFF.